The clone carrying this TCR beta chain was detected a few times. Its antigen is unknown. Per germline, CDR1 SEHNR and CDR2 FQNEAQ (reference sequence). V shed 1 base and J shed 8 bases, with 17 bases lying between them. CDR3 length: 15 amino acids. The sample originates from a study of T cells in Graves' hyperthyroidism and ophthalmopathy. Study observations and caveats: Ophthalmopathy onset followed model prediction by a median about six months.

Amplified regions were TCR beta CDR3 sequences from RNA transcripts. An initial round of RT-PCR targeting the TCR CDR3 relied on the HTBI primer set. MiXCR was run by TCRdb on the multiplex PCR reads, yielding one entry per CDR3 protein. This table holds roughly 840,000 distinct CDR3 sequences, about 38% found once. The sequencing input was blood. This sequence was found in a man younger than 35 with Graves' hyperthyroidism. This chain joins TRBV7-9 and TRBJ1-2; D unresolved. The CDR3 here is CASSLDRARIRGYTF. CDR3 in DNA: TGTGCCAGCAGCTTAGATCGGGCCCGGATCCGGGGCTACACCTTC. Supplemented by reference TRBV7-9 and TRBJ1-2, the full variable domain reads DTGVSQNPRHKITKRGQNVTFRCDPISEHNRLYWYRQTLGQGPEFLTYFQNEAQLEKSRLLSDRFSAERPKGSFSTLEIQRTEQGDSAMYLCASSLDRARIRGYTFGSGTRLTVV.